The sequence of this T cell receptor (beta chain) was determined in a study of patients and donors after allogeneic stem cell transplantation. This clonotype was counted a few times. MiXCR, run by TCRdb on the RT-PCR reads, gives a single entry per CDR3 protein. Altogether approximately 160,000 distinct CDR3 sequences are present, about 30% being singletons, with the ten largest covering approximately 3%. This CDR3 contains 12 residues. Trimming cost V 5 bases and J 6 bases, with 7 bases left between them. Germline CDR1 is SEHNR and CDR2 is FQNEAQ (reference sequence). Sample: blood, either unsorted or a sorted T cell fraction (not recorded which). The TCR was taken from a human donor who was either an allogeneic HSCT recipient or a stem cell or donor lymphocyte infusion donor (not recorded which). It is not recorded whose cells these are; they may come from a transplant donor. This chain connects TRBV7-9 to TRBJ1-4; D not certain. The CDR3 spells CASSEGYEKLFF. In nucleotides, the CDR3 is TGTGCCAGCAGCGAAGGGTATGAAAAACTGTTTTTT.